Following are 26 T cell receptor beta chains from one sample sequenced in a study of cytomegalovirus exposure and HLA in healthy donors. The PCR contained 60 Vbeta and 13 Jbeta primers. Clones were sequenced by immunoSEQ multiplex PCR, and TCRdb holds only the in-frame ones, with some missing. Of about 86,000 clones in the sample, about 76% are singletons; the top ten hold roughly 14%. The source material was PBMCs. The receptors come from a woman in her 40s in good health and CMV-seropositive.

This clone was counted a few times. The V gene is TRBV28, the J gene TRBJ1-5; D unclear. Trimming took off 6 bases at V and 7 bases at J, with 10 bases between the two ends. This CDR3 has 12 residues. The germline gives CDR1 MDHEN, CDR2 SYDVKM. The CDR3 loop is CASRRAGQPQHF. CDR3 in DNA: TGTGCCAGCAGGAGGGCGGGACAGCCCCAGCATTTT.

This clone occurred a few times. DNA of the CDR3: TGTGCCATCAGTGAGTCCGGACAGGGGGGTGGCTACACCTTC. As protein: CAISESGQGGGYTF. This chain links TRBV10-3 with TRBJ1-2; TRBD1 matches at 10 bases. The germline V gene has CDR1 ENHRY and CDR2 SYGVKD. The V gene end was trimmed by 0 bases and the J gene end by 7 bases; junction bases not matched to a gene: 2. There are 14 residues in the CDR3.

This chain uses TRBV18 with TRBJ2-7; maybe TRBD2 (5 bases). Germline CDR1 KGHSH, CDR2 LQKENI. V was pared by 2 bases and J by 7 bases, with 12 bases between. The CDR3 is 13 residues long. The DNA of the CDR3 is TGTGCCAGCTCACCATCCGGGGTAGGGGAGCAGTACTTC. It yields the protein CASSPSGVGEQYF.

This clone was seen only once. The CDR3 DNA reads TGTGCCAGCAGCCCGACAGGGTCCCAGCCCCAGCATTTT. Encoded protein: CASSPTGSQPQHF. V usage is TRBV7-8 and J usage is TRBJ1-5; 7 bases are shared with TRBD1. The CDR3 sequence is 13 residues long. CDR1 and CDR2 (germline): SGHVS, FQNEAQ. The V and J ends lost 5 bases and 7 bases, in that order; junction bases with no gene match: 5.

Written as DNA, the CDR3 is TGTGCCAGCAGCGCCGGACAGGGAACAACTAATGAAAAACTGTTTTTT. The encoded protein is CASSAGQGTTNEKLFF. The V gene is TRBV9, the J gene TRBJ1-4, with TRBD1 identical over 8 bases. V was pared by 3 bases and J by 0 bases, with 4 bases of the junction left unmatched. CDR1 is SGDLS, CDR2 YYNGEE, per germline. This CDR3 is 16 amino acids long.

CDR3 sequence (DNA): TGTGCCAGCAGCCCAGGGGATTGGTTAAACATTCAGTACTTC. This codes for CASSPGDWLNIQYF. The rearrangement uses TRBV7-9 and TRBJ2-4; D possibly corresponds to TRBD1 (6 bases). Germline CDR1 is SEHNR and CDR2 is FQNEAQ (reference sequence). The CDR3 spans 14 residues. The V end was cut by 5 bases, the J end by 6 bases, with 14 bases between.

V and J are TRBV19 and TRBJ2-5, with 8 bases matching TRBD2. V trimming: 6 bases; J trimming: 1 base; junction bases outside the gene matches: 13. The CDR3 is 17 amino acids. Looked up from germline, CDR1 is LNHDA and CDR2 is SQIVND (reference sequence). The CDR3 DNA sequence: TGTGCCAGTAGCAGCCACTTGGAGCGGGGGCTCCAAGAGACCCAGTACTTC. Protein: CASSSHLERGLQETQYF.

The gene calls are TRBV28 and TRBJ1-4; no definite D call. CDR1 is MDHEN and CDR2 is SYDVKM in the germline V gene. This CDR3 has 10 amino acids. Trimming took off 10 bases at V and 12 bases at J, with 12 bases between the two ends. CDR3 amino acids: CATRASELFF. The CDR3, as DNA: TGTGCCACCAGAGCGTCAGAACTGTTTTTT.

This chain connects TRBV27 to TRBJ2-7; 8 bases map to TRBD1. This CDR3 spans 15 amino acids. The junction had 6 bases not matched to a gene; V was cut back by 0 bases and J by 5 bases. Germline loops: CDR1 MNHEY, CDR2 SMNVEV (reference sequence). DNA of the CDR3: TGTGCCAGCAGTTTATCGGGGACAGGTCTAGACGAGCAGTACTTC. It codes for CASSLSGTGLDEQYF.

This chain links TRBV27 with TRBJ2-2; D may be TRBD2 (6 bases). The V gene's germline CDR1 is MNHEY and CDR2 SMNVEV (reference sequence). V lost 2 bases, J lost 7 bases, and 11 bases lay in between. The CDR3 has 14 amino acids. The CDR3 loop reads CASSLLEGGGELFF. CDR3 sequence (DNA): TGTGCCAGCAGTTTACTGGAGGGAGGCGGGGAGCTGTTTTTT.

The V call is TRBV7-8, the J call TRBJ1-4; a possible D gene is TRBD1 (6 bases). The CDR3 loop spans 15 amino acids. Germline assignment: CDR1 SGHVS and CDR2 FQNEAQ. Trimming removed 5 bases from V and 7 bases from J, with 17 bases in between. This CDR3 is CASSVTAGVAEKLFF. The CDR3 region has the DNA TGTGCCAGCAGCGTAACGGCAGGGGTGGCTGAAAAACTGTTTTTT.

The chain combines TRBV7-2 with TRBJ2-1; D remains ambiguous. The CDR3 loop spans 12 amino acids. Trimming cost V 2 bases and J 6 bases, with 5 bases left between them. CDR1 SGHTA and CDR2 FQGNSA come from the germline V gene. CDR3 coding DNA: TGTGCCAGCAGCTTATCTCCCAATGAGCAGTTCTTC. It yields the protein CASSLSPNEQFF.

This clone was seen just once. CDR3 coding DNA: TGTGCCAGCAGCTCGGAGCGGGGGGGGTGGAATGAGCAGTTCTTC. Protein sequence: CASSSERGGWNEQFF. The chain links TRBV7-2 to TRBJ2-1; 10 nucleotides agree with TRBD2. V dropped 4 bases and J dropped 7; count of bases not matched to a gene: 7. Per germline, CDR1 SGHTA and CDR2 FQGNSA. The CDR3 has 15 residues.

V and J are TRBV28 and TRBJ1-2, with 8 bases matching TRBD1. V was clipped by 3 bases and J by 4 bases; unmatched bases: 4. The CDR3 runs 14 residues. Germline CDR1 is MDHEN and CDR2 is SYDVKM. CDR3 region: CASSLTGAGYGYTF. The CDR3 nucleotides read TGTGCCAGCAGTTTGACAGGGGCCGGCTATGGCTACACCTTC.

Regarding this clone: Other DNA sequences of this sample code for an identical CDR3. This chain joins TRBV27 and TRBJ1-3; possibly TRBD1 for D (6 bases). The CDR3 covers 14 residues. V shed 2 bases and J shed 4 bases, with 9 bases lying between them. Germline CDR1 reads MNHEY; CDR2 reads SMNVEV (reference sequence). CDR3 in amino acids: CASSLRGLGNTIYF. The CDR3 coding sequence is TGTGCCAGCAGTTTAAGGGGGTTGGGAAACACCATATATTTT.

The chain uses TRBV10-3 and TRBJ2-1, with 14 bases matching TRBD2. V shed 7 bases, J shed 6 bases, and the junction held 11 bases outside the gene matches. Germline-derived CDR1 and CDR2 are ENHRY and SYGVKD. This CDR3 has 17 amino acids. CDR3 loop: CAITPTSGREVGNEQFF. CDR3 in DNA: TGTGCCATCACTCCGACTAGCGGGAGGGAGGTGGGCAATGAGCAGTTCTTC.

In this sample, this clone turned up a few times. CDR3 amino acids: CASSPSQPQHF. The CDR3 nucleotides are TGTGCCAGCAGCCCCTCCCAGCCCCAGCATTTT. The chain joins TRBV27 to TRBJ1-5, with D unresolved. Germline CDR1 and CDR2: MNHEY and SMNVEV (reference sequence). V dropped 6 bases and J dropped 7 bases, with 7 bases sitting between them. This CDR3 is built from 11 residues.

The V gene is TRBV7-2, the J gene TRBJ1-5, with 9 bases fitting TRBD1. After removal of 1 base from V and 8 bases from J, the junction contained 3 bases not matched to a gene. Looked up from germline, CDR1 is SGHTA and CDR2 is FQGNSA. The CDR3 contains 14 residues. CDR3 amino acids: CASSLGDRVKPQHF. The CDR3 nucleotides are TGTGCCAGCAGCTTAGGGGACAGGGTGAAGCCCCAGCATTTT.

The gene calls are TRBV6-5 and TRBJ2-7; the match to TRBD1 covers 7 bases. The length of the CDR3 is 14 residues. V dropped 7 bases and J dropped 3; count of bases not matched to a gene: 9. Germline assignment: CDR1 MNHEY and CDR2 SVGAGI. This CDR3 reads CASTPGQSFYEQYF. In DNA, the CDR3 is TGTGCCAGCACCCCGGGACAGAGCTTCTACGAGCAGTACTTC.

The rearrangement links TRBV27 to TRBJ2-3; 7 nucleotides agree with TRBD2. V dropped 3 bases and J dropped 5; count of bases not matched to a gene: 5. This CDR3 contains 14 residues. Germline CDR1 is MNHEY and CDR2 is SMNVEV (reference sequence). The DNA for the CDR3 is TGTGCCAGCAGTTTCGAGCGGGGTGGAGATACGCAGTATTTT. This gives the protein CASSFERGGDTQYF.

This chain links TRBV6-5 with TRBJ1-6; 7 bases map to TRBD1. Germline CDR1 is MNHEY and CDR2 is SVGAGI. The CDR3 is 14 amino acids. V was pared by 6 bases and J by 13 bases, with 12 bases of the junction left unmatched. CDR3 sequence: CASSLNRGGGPLHF. CDR3 sequence (DNA): TGTGCCAGCAGCTTGAACAGGGGCGGAGGGCCCCTCCACTTT.

The chain has TRBV4-1 and TRBJ1-4; 12 nucleotides agree with TRBD1. Trimming cost V 1 base and J 8 bases; bases outside gene matches: 14. This CDR3 spans 19 amino acids. CDR1 is MGHRA and CDR2 is YSYEKL in the germline V gene. The CDR3 nucleotides read TGCGCCAGCAGCCAAGGGCCGGGACAGGGGGCCAGATTTAGGGAAAAACTGTTTTTT. Amino acid sequence: CASSQGPGQGARFREKLFF.

The CDR3 reads CASSPMGGANYGYTF. The CDR3 nucleotides are TGTGCCAGCTCACCAATGGGGGGAGCTAACTATGGCTACACCTTC. V is TRBV18 and J is TRBJ1-2, with a tentative D call TRBD1 (5 bases). Germline CDR1 is KGHSH and CDR2 is LQKENI. The CDR3 length is 15 residues. V was cut by 2 bases and J by 0 bases, with 10 bases left in between.

This clone was recorded once. This rearrangement joins TRBV7-8 to TRBJ1-1; D is possibly TRBD1 (6 bases). CDR1 is SGHVS and CDR2 is FQNEAQ in the germline V gene. The CDR3 consists of 12 residues. V was clipped by 5 bases and J by 5 bases, with 9 bases between them. The chain's CDR3 is CASSKQGTEAFF. CDR3 nucleotides: TGTGCCAGCAGCAAACAGGGAACTGAAGCTTTCTTT.

The CDR3 region is CASADRSSYEQYF. The DNA of the CDR3 is TGCGCCAGCGCAGACAGAAGCTCCTACGAGCAGTACTTC. The gene calls are TRBV5-1 and TRBJ2-7; TRBD1 is a possible D gene (5 bases). CDR3 length equals 13 residues. Germline assignment: CDR1 SGHRS and CDR2 YFSETQ. The V end lost 7 bases, the J end lost 0 bases, and 11 bases lay between the germline ends.

CDR3 in DNA: TGCGCCAGCAGCCAAGAGGGACTAGCCGTCTACGAGCAGTACTTC. Its translation is CASSQEGLAVYEQYF. The gene calls are TRBV4-1 and TRBJ2-7; TRBD2 aligns across 9 bases. Losses at the gene ends were 0 bases for V and 3 bases for J; bases not matched to a gene: 3. The CDR3 length is 15 residues. Looked up from germline, CDR1 is MGHRA and CDR2 is YSYEKL.